Below, 19 T cell receptor beta chains from the same sample are listed, as sequenced in a study of OX40 agonist ivuxolimab in advanced cancers. Method: immunoSEQ multiplex PCR; TCRdb's copy keeps in-frame clones and lacks some. The sample yields roughly 41,000 clones, 82% seen once. The sample here was CD4+ or CD8+ T cells sorted from blood, taken in a trial of the OX40 agonist ivuxolimab. The receptor source for this set is an adult with an advanced solid tumor such as melanoma, head and neck, liver or kidney cancer.

The J gene is TRBJ2-7, the V gene TRBV9, with unresolved D. The ends were cut back, 4 bases at V and 0 bases at J, with 11 bases in the middle. This CDR3 has 14 amino acids. Germline assignment: CDR1 SGDLS and CDR2 YYNGEE. This CDR3 reads CASSRKGSSYEQYF. The CDR3 region has the DNA TGTGCCAGCAGCAGGAAAGGGTCCTCCTACGAGCAGTACTTC.

This clone ranks as medium-sized. This chain links TRBV19 with TRBJ1-1; a weak D match, TRBD1 (5 bases). The germline CDR1 and CDR2 sequences are LNHDA and SQIVND (reference sequence). V was cut by 5 bases and J by 3 bases, with 10 bases left in between. This CDR3 has 13 amino acids. The CDR3 spells CASSRQGDTEAFF. The DNA for the CDR3 is TGTGCCAGTAGTCGGCAGGGAGACACTGAAGCTTTCTTT.

This clone turned up a few times. The V and J genes are TRBV5-4 and TRBJ2-3; 8 bases line up with TRBD2. In germline, CDR1 is SGHNT, CDR2 YYREEE (reference sequence). The ends lost 3 bases at V and 1 base at J; junction bases unmatched: 4. The CDR3 extends over 15 amino acids. The CDR3 region is CASSSKGLGTDTQYF. CDR3 DNA sequence: TGTGCCAGCAGCTCGAAGGGACTAGGCACAGATACGCAGTATTTT.

The CDR3 DNA sequence: TGTGCCAGCAAGATCTACAATGAGCAGTTCTTC. As protein: CASKIYNEQFF. J is TRBJ2-1 and V is TRBV2; D gene ambiguous. The CDR3 is 11 residues long. Trimming cost V 7 bases and J 3 bases, with 4 bases left between them. Germline V gene sequence: CDR1 SNHLY, CDR2 FYNNEI.

CDR3 residues: CASSIQTGKSEKLFF. CDR3 DNA: TGTGCCAGTAGTATCCAAACAGGGAAATCGGAAAAACTGTTTTTT. The rearrangement links TRBV19 to TRBJ1-4; D is perhaps TRBD1 (6 bases). The ends were cut back, 3 bases at V and 8 bases at J, with 16 bases in the middle. The CDR3 consists of 15 residues. The germline CDR1 and CDR2 sequences are LNHDA and SQIVND (reference sequence).

This chain links TRBV11-3 with TRBJ2-7, with TRBD2 as a possible D gene (6 bases). The CDR3 totals 15 residues. V gave up 2 bases and J gave up 0 bases, with 11 bases separating them. The V gene's germline CDR1 is SGHNT and CDR2 YENEEA. CDR3 DNA: TGTGCCAGCAGCTTAAAGGCCGGGAGCTCCTACGAGCAGTACTTC. This encodes CASSLKAGSSYEQYF.

The rearrangement links TRBV6-1 to TRBJ1-1, with 9 bases fitting TRBD1. V shed 3 bases and J 7 bases; nucleotides not matched to a gene: 3. CDR3 length: 13 amino acids. CDR1 MNHNS and CDR2 SASEGT come from the germline V gene. The CDR3 DNA is TGTGCCAGCAGTGATACAGGGGGCCTTGAAGCTTTCTTT. Amino acid sequence: CASSDTGGLEAFF.

The chain uses TRBV5-1 and TRBJ2-2; D perhaps matches TRBD2 (6 bases). This CDR3 spans 16 amino acids. In germline, CDR1 is SGHRS, CDR2 YFSETQ. Trimming removed 0 bases at V and 5 bases at J, with 14 bases between. Here the CDR3 reads CASSLEEGTVTGELFF. Here the CDR3 DNA reads TGCGCCAGCAGCTTGGAGGAGGGTACGGTAACCGGGGAGCTGTTTTTT. The whole variable domain, remainder taken from reference TRBV5-1 and TRBJ2-2, is KAGVTQTPRYLIKTRGQQVTLSCSPISGHRSVSWYQQTPGQGLQFLFEYFSETQRNKGNFPGRFSGRQFSNSRSEMNVSTLELGDSALYLCASSLEEGTVTGELFFGEGSRLTVL.

The genes are TRBV9 and TRBJ1-2; perhaps TRBD1 as D (5 bases). V was cut by 3 bases and J by 4 bases, with 13 bases left in between. CDR1 is SGDLS, CDR2 YYNGEE, per germline. CDR3 length: 14 amino acids. CDR3 in amino acids: CASSASWTSYGYTF. DNA of the CDR3: TGTGCCAGCAGCGCGTCCTGGACAAGCTATGGCTACACCTTC. The variable domain in full, completed from reference TRBV9 and TRBJ1-2, reads DSGVTQTPKHLITATGQRVTLRCSPRSGDLSVYWYQQSLDQGLQFLIQYYNGEERAKGNILERFSAQQFPDLHSELNLSSLELGDSALYFCASSASWTSYGYTFGSGTRLTVV.

CDR3 sequence reads: CASNDRVGGYTF. Written as DNA, the CDR3 is TGTGCCAGCAACGACAGGGTTGGTGGCTACACCTTC. This sequence joins TRBV6-5 and TRBJ1-2; 7 bases are shared with TRBD1. CDR1 is MNHEY and CDR2 is SVGAGI in the germline V gene. The CDR3 runs to 12 residues. With 7 bases clipped from V and 7 bases from J, the junction kept 6 bases outside the gene matches.

This chain uses TRBV6-1 with TRBJ1-5, with TRBD1 matching over 9 bases. The length of the CDR3 is 15 residues. V was pared by 2 bases and J by 4 bases, with 3 bases of the junction left unmatched. The germline gives CDR1 MNHNS, CDR2 SASEGT. CDR3: CASSEMGQGNQPQHF. As DNA, the CDR3 is TGTGCCAGCAGTGAAATGGGACAGGGTAATCAGCCCCAGCATTTT.

The chain is built from TRBV4-1 and TRBJ1-6, with a possible D match to TRBD1 (5 bases). The germline CDR1 and CDR2 sequences are MGHRA and YSYEKL. There are 18 residues in the CDR3. The V and J ends lost 3 bases and 0 bases respectively, with 15 bases between them. The CDR3 protein is CASSQFPGSSSYNSPLHF. The CDR3 coding sequence is TGCGCCAGCAGCCAGTTCCCAGGGTCTAGCTCCTATAATTCACCCCTCCACTTT.

V is TRBV5-6 and J is TRBJ2-5, with D possibly TRBD2 on 6 matching bases. Per the germline V gene, CDR1 is SGHDT and CDR2 is YYEEEE. Trimming cost V 4 bases and J 5 bases, with 12 bases left between them. CDR3 length equals 13 residues. CDR3 in amino acids: CASSRGARETQYF. CDR3 coding DNA: TGTGCCAGCAGCCGCGGGGCGCGGGAGACCCAGTACTTC. Full variable domain (missing parts from reference TRBV5-6 and TRBJ2-5): DAGVTQSPTHLIKTRGQQVTLRCSPKSGHDTVSWYQQALGQGPQFIFQYYEEEERQRGNFPDRFSGHQFPNYSSELNVNALLLGDSALYLCASSRGARETQYFGPGTRLLVL.

In this sample, this clone turned up once. This chain joins TRBV2 and TRBJ2-2; D not resolved. The V end was cut by 4 bases, the J end by 0 bases, with 9 bases between. The CDR3 consists of 15 residues. Germline V gives CDR1 SNHLY, CDR2 FYNNEI. DNA for the CDR3: TGTGCCAGCAGTGTATCGCAGACGAACACCGGGGAGCTGTTTTTT. Translating gives CASSVSQTNTGELFF.

The chain recombines TRBV7-3 with TRBJ2-3; D gene ambiguous. CDR3 length: 13 amino acids. Germline V gene lookup returns CDR1 SGHTA and CDR2 FQGTGA. Trimming left V 4 bases short and J 2 bases short, with 7 bases between. Here the CDR3 reads CASSSDNTDTQYF. CDR3 bases: TGTGCCAGCAGCTCGGATAACACAGATACGCAGTATTTT.

The chain uses TRBV5-1 and TRBJ1-1; no definite D call. The CDR3 sequence is 15 residues long. Germline loops: CDR1 SGHRS, CDR2 YFSETQ. With 4 bases removed from V and 0 bases from J, the gap between germline ends came to 13 bases. CDR3 bases: TGCGCCAGCAGCCGAAGTGGCAGGATGAACACTGAAGCTTTCTTT. It encodes CASSRSGRMNTEAFF.

With regard to this clone: Other DNA sequences in this sample translate to the same CDR3. The rearrangement joins TRBV7-9 to TRBJ1-1; D remains ambiguous. The V gene's germline CDR1 is SEHNR and CDR2 FQNEAQ (reference sequence). CDR3 length equals 13 residues. The V gene lost 3 bases and the J gene lost 0 bases, with 5 bases spanning the gap. CDR3 amino acids: CASSFKLNTEAFF. CDR3 in DNA: TGTGCCAGCAGCTTCAAACTGAACACTGAAGCTTTCTTT.

With respect to this clone: The sample carries other DNA sequences with the same CDR3. V and J are TRBV6-5 and TRBJ1-5; no clear D. There are 15 residues in the CDR3. Germline loops: CDR1 MNHEY, CDR2 SVGAGI. Trimming stripped 2 bases from V and 3 bases from J, with 11 bases between. CDR3 sequence reads: CASSYNGSPNQPQHF. CDR3 sequence (DNA): TGTGCCAGCAGTTACAACGGTAGCCCCAATCAGCCCCAGCATTTT.

The chain couples TRBV12-2 to TRBJ2-5; the table's TRBD2 call for D was not verified on the DNA. TRBV12-2 is marked as a pseudogene. This CDR3 spans 17 amino acids. CDR3 loop: CASRLRGSGGARETQYF. For the CDR3, the DNA is TGTGCAAGTCGCTTAAGGGGTAGCGGGGGGGCCAGAGAGACCCAGTACTTC.